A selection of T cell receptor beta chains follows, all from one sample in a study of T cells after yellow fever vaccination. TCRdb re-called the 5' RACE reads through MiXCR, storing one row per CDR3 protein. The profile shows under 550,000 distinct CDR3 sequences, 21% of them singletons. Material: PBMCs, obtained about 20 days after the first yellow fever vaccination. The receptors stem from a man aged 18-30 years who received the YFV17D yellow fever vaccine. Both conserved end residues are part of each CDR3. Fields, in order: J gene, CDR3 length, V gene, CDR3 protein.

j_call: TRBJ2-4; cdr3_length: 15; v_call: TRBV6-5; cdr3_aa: CASSSKGGGGNIQYF
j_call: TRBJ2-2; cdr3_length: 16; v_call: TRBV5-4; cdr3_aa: CASSSYRGLWTGELFF
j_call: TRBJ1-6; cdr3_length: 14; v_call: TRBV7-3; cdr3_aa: CASSLRDRDSPLHF
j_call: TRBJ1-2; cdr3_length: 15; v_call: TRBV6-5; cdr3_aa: CASSYVGDPLGGYTF
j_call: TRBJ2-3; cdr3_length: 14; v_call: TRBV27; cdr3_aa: CASRYPGSTDTQYF
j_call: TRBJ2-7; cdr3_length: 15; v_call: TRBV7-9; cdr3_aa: CASTELAGGSYEQYF
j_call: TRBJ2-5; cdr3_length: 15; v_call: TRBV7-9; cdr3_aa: CASSSDTGGGKTQYF
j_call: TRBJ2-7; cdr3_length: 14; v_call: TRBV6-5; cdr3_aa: CASSSRDSNYEQYF
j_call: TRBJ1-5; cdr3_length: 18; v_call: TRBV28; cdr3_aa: CASSHPGREGNFNQPQHF
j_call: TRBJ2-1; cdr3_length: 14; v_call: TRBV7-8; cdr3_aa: CASTPGLDLNEQFF
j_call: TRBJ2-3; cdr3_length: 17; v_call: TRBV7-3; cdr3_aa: CASSRLGGSSSTDTQYF
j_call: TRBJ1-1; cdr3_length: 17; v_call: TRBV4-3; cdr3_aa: CASSQDRGRKRDTEAFF
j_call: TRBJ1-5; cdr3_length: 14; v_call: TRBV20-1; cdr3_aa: CSARVQDGLQPQHF
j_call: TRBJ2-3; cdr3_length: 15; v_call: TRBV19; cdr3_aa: CASSVPGRSLDTQYF
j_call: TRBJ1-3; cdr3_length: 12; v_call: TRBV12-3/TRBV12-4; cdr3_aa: CASTKKSNTIYF
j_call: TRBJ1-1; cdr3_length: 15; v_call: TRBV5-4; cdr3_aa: CASSLGQPLYTEAFF
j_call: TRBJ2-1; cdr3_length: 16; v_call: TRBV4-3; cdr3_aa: CASSHLRGTNYNEQFF
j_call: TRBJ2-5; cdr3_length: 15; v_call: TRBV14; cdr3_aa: CASSQGIALQETQYF
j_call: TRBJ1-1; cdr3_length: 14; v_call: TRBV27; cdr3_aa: CASSKRLASDGAFF
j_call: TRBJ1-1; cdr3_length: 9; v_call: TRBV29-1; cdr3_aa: CSVGHPAFF
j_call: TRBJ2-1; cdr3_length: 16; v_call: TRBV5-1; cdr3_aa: CASSLAGTGTYNEQFF
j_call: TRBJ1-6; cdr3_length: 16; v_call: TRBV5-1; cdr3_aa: CASSKSSQPYNSPLHF
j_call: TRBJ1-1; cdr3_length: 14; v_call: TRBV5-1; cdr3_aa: CASTEQGANTEAFF
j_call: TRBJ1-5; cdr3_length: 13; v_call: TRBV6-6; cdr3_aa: CASRLDVGQPQHF
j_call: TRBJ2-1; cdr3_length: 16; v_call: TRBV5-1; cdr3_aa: CASSLGGLAGYNEQFF
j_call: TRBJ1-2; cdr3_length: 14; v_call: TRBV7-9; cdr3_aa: CASSLGQGNYGYTF
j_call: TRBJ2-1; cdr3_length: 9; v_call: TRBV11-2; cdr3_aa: CASSYEQFF
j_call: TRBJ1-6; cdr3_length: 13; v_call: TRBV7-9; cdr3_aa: CASRGFYNSPLHF
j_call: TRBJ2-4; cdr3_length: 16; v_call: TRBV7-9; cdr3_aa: CASSPRLTLAKNIQYF
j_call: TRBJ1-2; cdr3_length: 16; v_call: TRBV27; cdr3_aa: CASSLHHSLDNYGYTF
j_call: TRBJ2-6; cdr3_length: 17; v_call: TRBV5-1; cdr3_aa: CASKNRGPDSGANVLTF
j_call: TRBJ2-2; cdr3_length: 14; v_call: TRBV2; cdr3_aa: CASREGTNTGELFF
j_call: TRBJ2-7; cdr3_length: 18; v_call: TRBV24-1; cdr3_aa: CATSDLVFRPVDRYEQYF
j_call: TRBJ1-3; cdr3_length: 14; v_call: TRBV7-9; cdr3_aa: CASSLDGFRNTIYF
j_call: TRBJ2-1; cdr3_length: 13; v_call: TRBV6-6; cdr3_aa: CASLQGGYNEQFF
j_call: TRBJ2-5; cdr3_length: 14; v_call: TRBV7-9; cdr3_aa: CASSGGGQQETQYF
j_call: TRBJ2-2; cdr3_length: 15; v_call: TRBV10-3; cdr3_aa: CAITPGVANTGELFF
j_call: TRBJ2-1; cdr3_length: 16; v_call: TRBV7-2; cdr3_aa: CASSPAGESSYNEQFF
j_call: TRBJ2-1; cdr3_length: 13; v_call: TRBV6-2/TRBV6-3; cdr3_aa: CASSRGTPIEQFF
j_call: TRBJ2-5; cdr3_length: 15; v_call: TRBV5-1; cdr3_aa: CASRNTGTGGETQYF
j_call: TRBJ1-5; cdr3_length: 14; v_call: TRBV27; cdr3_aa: CASSVQGSNQPQHF
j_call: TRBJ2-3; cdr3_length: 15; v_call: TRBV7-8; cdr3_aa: CASSPWGGGTDTQYF
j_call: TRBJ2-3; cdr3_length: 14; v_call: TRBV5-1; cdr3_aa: CASSSGVPTDTQYF
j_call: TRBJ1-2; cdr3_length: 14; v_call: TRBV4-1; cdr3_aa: CASSQARGTRGYTF
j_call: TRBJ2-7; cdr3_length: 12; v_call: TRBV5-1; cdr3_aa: CASSQGQGSPTF
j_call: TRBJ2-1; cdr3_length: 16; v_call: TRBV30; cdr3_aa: CAWSVAQMSSYNEQFF
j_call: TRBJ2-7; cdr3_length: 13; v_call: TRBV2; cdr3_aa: CAVPGQGSYEQYF
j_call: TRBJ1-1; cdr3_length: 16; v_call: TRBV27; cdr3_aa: CATSARKGAMNTEAFF
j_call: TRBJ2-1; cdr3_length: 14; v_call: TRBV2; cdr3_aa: CASNRLSSYNEQFF
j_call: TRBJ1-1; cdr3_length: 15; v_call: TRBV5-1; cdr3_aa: CASSLEGGWGPKAFF
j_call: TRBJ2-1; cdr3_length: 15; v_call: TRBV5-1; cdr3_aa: CASSLQGVSYNEQFF
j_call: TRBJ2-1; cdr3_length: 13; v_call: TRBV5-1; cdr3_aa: CASSLDLGNEQFF